This T cell receptor (beta chain) was retrieved from a study of identical twins listed by TCRdb under 2016. With respect to the entire study: To test whether fetal clonotypes persist, this study deep-sequenced TCR alpha and beta repertoires from monozygotic twins, from unrelated adults of various ages, and from cord blood. To rule out contamination, the twin experiments were replicated at different times with different library preparation protocols. General study outcomes and caveats: Compared with coincidental sharing between unrelated individuals, out-of-frame TCR alpha sequences shared between twins had an excess of sequences with low generation probability. Abundant cord blood beta clonotypes had fewer insertions, young adult naive repertoires showed a similar but weaker trend, and memory repertoires showed no such trend. The excess sharing between twins in beta out-of-frame sequences was weaker because fewer shared sequences reduced the signal-to-noise ratio. Because the same donors could not be followed over many years, the conclusions depended on cross-sectional statistical analysis. Out-of-frame TCR alpha sharing in monozygotic twins was systematically underestimated by recombination models, whereas sharing between unrelated individuals was in agreement with the recombination models. Zero-insertion analyses could be partly confounded by invariant T cells such as MAIT and iNKT, although diverse VJ usage argued against such confounding for most clonotypes.

Every donor in the study was a healthy Caucasian. The twin cohort comprised three pairs of female monozygotic twins, all aged about 18 to 29 years. CD4+ and CD8+ T cell populations were isolated with positive isolation kits from Invitrogen. The V and J ends are trimmed by 0 bases and 10 bases, leaving 13 bases between them. From cysteine to valine, the CDR3 is 13 amino acids long. Only the CDR3 region is kept as DNA, spanning 39 bases read in frame from base 1. The germline V gene gives CDR1 as SGHVS and CDR2 as FNYEAQ. This clonotype was counted a few times. Its binding antigen is unknown. The record has no base qualities; no much larger clone is one base away. The receptor library was made with 5' RACE. Sequencing was carried out with an Illumina HiSeq 2000. A universal primer binding site was introduced by template switching, and a unique molecular identifier was present in the final cDNA, enabling accurate counting of TCR cDNA molecules. Specific primers in the conserved constant-segment region were used to synthesize first-strand cDNA for the TCR alpha and beta chains. Each cDNA library was double barcoded, with a SMART-Mk sample barcode plus Illumina barcodes, to control for contamination. TruSeq adapter sequences along with Illumina sample barcodes were introduced in two successive PCR steps. The Illumina HiSeq platform was used with custom primers to sequence TCR alpha and beta cDNA libraries. Turning to the authors' computational methods: Raw reads were processed with MiGEC to extract unique molecular identifiers, and MiXCR was used to determine CDR3 positions. For each individual, recombination models were inferred using an EM algorithm with the repgenHMM and IGoR tools. The analysis of shared clonotypes was done with the tcR package in R, with sharing normalized by the product of cloneset sizes. Out-of-frame nonproductive sequences were analyzed to study raw recombination free of thymic and clonal selection effects. TCRdb reprocessed the public reads (quality trimming at Q25 with fastp, clone calling with MiXCR) and kept in-frame beta chains. When rows share a CDR3 protein, they turn into one entry using the most common DNA and genes. V and J calls and clone size were set by TCRdb, not the authors. Within this sample are fewer than 250,000 distinct CDR3 sequences, with 6% to 8.5% of them counted one time only. The ten most abundant clones make up around 5% of the sample.

The sample was also reused in another study, on yellow fever vaccine responses in identical twins. As the second paper documents: The T cell response to vaccination in identical twins was reported by the authors to appear partly convergent and partly personalized. In the study, vaccine-responding T cell clones were precisely tracked in identical twins.

Specimen: CD8+ T cells sorted from blood. The source is a woman aged 18-35 years in good health. Recombination connected TRBV7-6 to TRBJ2-7; the D gene is perhaps TRBD1, on 5 matching bases. The CDR3 sequence is CASSLAGDSPQYV. In nucleotides, the sequence is TGTGCCAGCAGCTTAGCTGGAGACAGTCCTCAGTACGTC.